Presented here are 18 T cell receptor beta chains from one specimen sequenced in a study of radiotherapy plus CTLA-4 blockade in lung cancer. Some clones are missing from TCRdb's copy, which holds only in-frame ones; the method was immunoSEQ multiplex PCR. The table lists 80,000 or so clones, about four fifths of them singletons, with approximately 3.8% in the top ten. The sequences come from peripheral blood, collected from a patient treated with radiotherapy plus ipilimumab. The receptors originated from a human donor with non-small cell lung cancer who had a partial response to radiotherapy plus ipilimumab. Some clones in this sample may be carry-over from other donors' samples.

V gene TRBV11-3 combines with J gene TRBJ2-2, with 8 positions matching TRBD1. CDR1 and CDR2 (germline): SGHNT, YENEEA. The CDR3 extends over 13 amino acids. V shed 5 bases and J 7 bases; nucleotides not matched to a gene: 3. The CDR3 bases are TGTGCCAGCAGCCCCGGACAGGGCGGGGAGCTGTTTTTT. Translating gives CASSPGQGGELFF.

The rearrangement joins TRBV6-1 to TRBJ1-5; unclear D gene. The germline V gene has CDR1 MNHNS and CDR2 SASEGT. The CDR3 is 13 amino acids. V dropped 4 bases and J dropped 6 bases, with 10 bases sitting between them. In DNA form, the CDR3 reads TGTGCCAGCAGTGCACAGAGCCGTCAGCCCCAGCATTTT. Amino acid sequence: CASSAQSRQPQHF.

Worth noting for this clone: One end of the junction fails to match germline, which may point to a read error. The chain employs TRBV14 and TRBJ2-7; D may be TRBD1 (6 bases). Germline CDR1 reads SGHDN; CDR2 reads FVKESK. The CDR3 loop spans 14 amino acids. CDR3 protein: CASSQVQGRTALIF. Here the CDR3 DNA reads TGTGCCAGCAGCCAAGTTCAAGGAAGGACAGCCCTTATCTTC.

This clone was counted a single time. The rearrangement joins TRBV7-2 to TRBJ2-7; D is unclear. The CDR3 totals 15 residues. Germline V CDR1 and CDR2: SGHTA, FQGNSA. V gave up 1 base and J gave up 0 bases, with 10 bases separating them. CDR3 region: CASSLEFRSSYEQYF. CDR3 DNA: TGTGCCAGCAGCTTAGAGTTCAGAAGCTCCTACGAGCAGTACTTC.

The CDR3, as DNA: TGTGCCAGCGGCTTACAGGGAACGACAGATACGCAGTATTTT. Protein sequence: CASGLQGTTDTQYF. J is TRBJ2-3 and V is TRBV2, with D possibly TRBD1 on 6 matching bases. The germline CDR1 and CDR2 sequences are SNHLY and FYNNEI. This CDR3 is 14 amino acids long. The germline V and J ends were trimmed by 8 bases and 3 bases, with 15 bases remaining between them.

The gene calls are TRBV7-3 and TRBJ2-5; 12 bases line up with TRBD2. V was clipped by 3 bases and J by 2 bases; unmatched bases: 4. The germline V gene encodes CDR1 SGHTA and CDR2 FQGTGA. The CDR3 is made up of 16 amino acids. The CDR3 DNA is TGTGCCAGCAGCTTGGCTAGCGGGAGGGCACAAGAGACCCAGTACTTC. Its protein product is CASSLASGRAQETQYF.

CDR3 residues: CASSFSVSINEQFF. The DNA for the CDR3 is TGTGCCAGCAGCTTTTCCGTTTCTATCAATGAGCAGTTCTTC. The gene calls are TRBV7-2 and TRBJ2-1, with D unclear. Per germline, CDR1 SGHTA and CDR2 FQGNSA. This CDR3 contains 14 residues. V was trimmed by 3 bases and J by 6 bases, leaving 12 bases between them.

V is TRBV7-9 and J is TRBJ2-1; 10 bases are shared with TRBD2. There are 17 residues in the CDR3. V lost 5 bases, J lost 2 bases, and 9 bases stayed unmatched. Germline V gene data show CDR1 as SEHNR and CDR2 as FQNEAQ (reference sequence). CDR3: CASSDASGSTPYNEQFF. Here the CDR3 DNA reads TGTGCCAGCAGCGACGCTAGCGGGAGTACGCCCTACAATGAGCAGTTCTTC.

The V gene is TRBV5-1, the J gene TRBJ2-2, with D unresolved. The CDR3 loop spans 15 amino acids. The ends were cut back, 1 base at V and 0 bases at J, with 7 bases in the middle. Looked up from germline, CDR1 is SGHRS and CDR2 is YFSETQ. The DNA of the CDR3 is TGCGCCAGCAGCTTGTCGGGTGCGAACACCGGGGAGCTGTTTTTT. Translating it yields CASSLSGANTGELFF.

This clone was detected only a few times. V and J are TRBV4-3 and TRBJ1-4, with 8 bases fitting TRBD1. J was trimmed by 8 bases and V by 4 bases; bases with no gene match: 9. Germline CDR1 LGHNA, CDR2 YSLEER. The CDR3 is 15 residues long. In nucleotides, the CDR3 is TGCGCCAGCAGCCCAATGGACAGGGACGGCGAAAAACTGTTTTTT. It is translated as CASSPMDRDGEKLFF.

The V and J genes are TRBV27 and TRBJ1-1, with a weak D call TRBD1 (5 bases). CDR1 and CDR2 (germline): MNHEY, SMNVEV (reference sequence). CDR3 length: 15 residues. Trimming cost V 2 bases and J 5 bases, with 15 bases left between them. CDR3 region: CASSLGQGFRTEAFF. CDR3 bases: TGTGCCAGCAGTTTAGGGCAGGGCTTCCGAACTGAAGCTTTCTTT.

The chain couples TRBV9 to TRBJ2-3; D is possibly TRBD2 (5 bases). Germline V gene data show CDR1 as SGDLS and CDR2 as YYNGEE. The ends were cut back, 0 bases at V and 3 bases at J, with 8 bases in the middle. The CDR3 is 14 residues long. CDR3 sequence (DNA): TGTGCCAGCAGCGTAGAGGAGGTGACAGATACGCAGTATTTT. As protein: CASSVEEVTDTQYF.

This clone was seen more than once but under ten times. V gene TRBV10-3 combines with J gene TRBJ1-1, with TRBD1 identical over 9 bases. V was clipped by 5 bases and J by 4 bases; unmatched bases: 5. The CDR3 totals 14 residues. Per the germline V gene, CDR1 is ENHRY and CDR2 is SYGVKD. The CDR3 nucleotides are TGTGCCATCAGTTGGGACAGGGCGGGCACTGAAGCTTTCTTT. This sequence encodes CAISWDRAGTEAFF.

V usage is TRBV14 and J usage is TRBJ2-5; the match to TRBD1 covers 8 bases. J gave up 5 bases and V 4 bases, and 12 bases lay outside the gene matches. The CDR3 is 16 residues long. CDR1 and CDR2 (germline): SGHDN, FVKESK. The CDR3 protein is CASSRSLYRGTETQYF. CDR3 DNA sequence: TGTGCCAGCAGCCGAAGCCTCTACAGGGGGACGGAGACCCAGTACTTC. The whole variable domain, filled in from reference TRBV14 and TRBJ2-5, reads EAGVTQFPSHSVIEKGQTVTLRCDPISGHDNLYWYRRVMGKEIKFLLHFVKESKQDESGMPNNRFLAERTGGTYSTLKVQPAELEDSGVYFCASSRSLYRGTETQYFGPGTRLLVL.

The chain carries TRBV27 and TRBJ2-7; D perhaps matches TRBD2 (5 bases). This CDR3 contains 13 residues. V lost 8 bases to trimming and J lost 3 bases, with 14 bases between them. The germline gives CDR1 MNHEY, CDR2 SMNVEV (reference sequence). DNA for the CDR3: TGTGCCAGCGGCCGGGATGCCGGCTACGAGCAGTACTTC. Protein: CASGRDAGYEQYF.

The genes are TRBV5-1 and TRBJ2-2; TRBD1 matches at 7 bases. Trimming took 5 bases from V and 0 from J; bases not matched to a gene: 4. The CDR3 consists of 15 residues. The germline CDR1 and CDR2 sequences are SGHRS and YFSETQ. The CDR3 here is CASSMRGPNTGELFF. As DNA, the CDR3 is TGCGCCAGCAGTATGAGGGGGCCGAACACCGGGGAGCTGTTTTTT.

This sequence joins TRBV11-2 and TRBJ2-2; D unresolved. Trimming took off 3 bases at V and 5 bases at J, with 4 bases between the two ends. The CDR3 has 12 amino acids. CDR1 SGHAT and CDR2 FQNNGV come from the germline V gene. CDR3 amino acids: CASSFLTGELFF. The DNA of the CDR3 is TGTGCCAGCAGCTTCCTTACCGGGGAGCTGTTTTTT.

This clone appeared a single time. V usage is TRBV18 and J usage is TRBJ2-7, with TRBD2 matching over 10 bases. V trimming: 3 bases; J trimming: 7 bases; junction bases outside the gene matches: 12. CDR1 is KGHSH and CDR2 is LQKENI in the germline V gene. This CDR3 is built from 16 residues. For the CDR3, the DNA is TGTGCCAGCTCACCTCGTACCGGGACTAGCGTCCCGGAGCAGTACTTC. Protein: CASSPRTGTSVPEQYF.